This T cell receptor beta chain originates from a study of cytomegalovirus exposure and HLA in healthy donors. Background on the study: The 120 million or so unique TCR beta sequences, from about 180 million T cells, were found by an earlier analysis.

The PCR contained 60 Vbeta and 13 Jbeta primers. Assay used: immunoSEQ multiplex PCR; TCRdb lists only in-frame clones, some missing. The sample totals 200,000 or so clones. Study outcomes and limitations: A later analysis reported that several of the most significant clusters appeared to be linked to common viral pathogens, among them Epstein-Barr virus. In vitro assays verified that three CMV-associated chains recognized CMV antigens specifically. An observed cluster of highly shared sequence variants was recorded as a likely sequencing artifact.

As to this clone: No antigen is known for it.

Material: PBMCs. This TCR derives from a boy younger than 18 in good health and CMV-seronegative.

CDR3: CASSLVRDSYNEQFF. The CDR3 region has the DNA TGCGCCAGCAGCTTGGTTAGGGACAGCTACAATGAGCAGTTCTTC. The chain couples TRBV5-1 to TRBJ2-1; 7 bases line up with TRBD1. In germline, CDR1 is SGHRS, CDR2 YFSETQ. Trimming took 0 bases from V and 3 from J; bases not matched to a gene: 3. CDR3 length: 15 amino acids.